This T cell receptor beta chain derives from a study of blood T cells in healthy people across ages. About the research overall: Capturing about one barcoded beta molecule per two T cells was achieved by template switching.

It was with a sample-barcoded 5' primer and a J-beta primer mix that a second PCR of about 7 to 12 cycles was run. A template-switch adaptor that had 12 random nucleotides put a tag on each cDNA molecule. MiXCR, applied by TCRdb to the 5' RACE reads, yields one record per CDR3 protein. The table has 750,000 or so distinct CDR3 sequences, around 25% seen once; the top ten hold under 10%. Germline-derived CDR1 and CDR2 are SGHDN and FVKESK. The CDR3 loop spans 16 amino acids. The germline V and J ends were trimmed by 0 bases and 4 bases, with 15 bases remaining between them. The sample was also linked to a second study, of T cells of mothers and their children.

The chain carries TRBV14 and TRBJ1-2; D call uncertain. Sequences were obtained from blood. The TCR was taken from a boy between 10 and 17 years old in good health. The CDR3 loop is CASSQDGEEQSYGYTF. The CDR3 region has the DNA TGTGCCAGCAGCCAAGATGGGGAGGAACAGAGCTATGGCTACACCTTC.